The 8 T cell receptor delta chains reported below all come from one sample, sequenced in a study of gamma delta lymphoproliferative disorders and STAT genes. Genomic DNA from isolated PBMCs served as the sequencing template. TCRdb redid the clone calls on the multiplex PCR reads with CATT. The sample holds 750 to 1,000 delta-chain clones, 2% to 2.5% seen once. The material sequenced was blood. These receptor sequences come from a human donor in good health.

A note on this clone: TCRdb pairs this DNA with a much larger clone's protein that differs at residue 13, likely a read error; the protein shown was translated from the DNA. The CDR3 is CACDTVLGDTRLADKLIF. The CDR3 nucleotides are TGTGCCTGTGACACCGTACTGGGGGATACGCGCCTGGCCGATAAACTCATCTTT. V is TRDV2 and J is TRDJ1, with 13 bases identical to TRDD3. V trimming: 0 bases; J trimming: 3 bases; junction bases outside the gene matches: 9. CDR3 length: 18 residues. Germline values: CDR1 GEAIGNYY, CDR2 EKD.

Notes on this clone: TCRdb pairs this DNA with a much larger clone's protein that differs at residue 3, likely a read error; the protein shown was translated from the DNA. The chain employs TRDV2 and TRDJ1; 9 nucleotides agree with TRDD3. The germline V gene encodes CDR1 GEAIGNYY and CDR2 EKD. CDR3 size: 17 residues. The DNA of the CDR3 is TGTGCCTTTGACGGGATAGTACTGGGGGAATACACCGATAAACTCATCTTT. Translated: CAFDGIVLGEYTDKLIF.

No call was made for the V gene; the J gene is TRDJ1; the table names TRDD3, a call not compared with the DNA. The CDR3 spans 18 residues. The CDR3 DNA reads TGTGCTTCATTGCGACCTACTGGGGGATACGGAGACACCGATAAACTCATCTTT. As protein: CASLRPTGGYGDTDKLIF.

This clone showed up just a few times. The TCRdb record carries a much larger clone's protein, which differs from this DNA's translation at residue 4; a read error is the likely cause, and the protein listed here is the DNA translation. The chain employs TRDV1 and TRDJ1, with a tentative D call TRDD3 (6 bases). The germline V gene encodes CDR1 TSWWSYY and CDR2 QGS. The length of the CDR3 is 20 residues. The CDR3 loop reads CALEELWAGAWNTPTDKLIF. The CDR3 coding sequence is TGTGCTCTTGAGGAACTTTGGGCTGGGGCATGGAATACCCCCACCGATAAACTCATCTTT.

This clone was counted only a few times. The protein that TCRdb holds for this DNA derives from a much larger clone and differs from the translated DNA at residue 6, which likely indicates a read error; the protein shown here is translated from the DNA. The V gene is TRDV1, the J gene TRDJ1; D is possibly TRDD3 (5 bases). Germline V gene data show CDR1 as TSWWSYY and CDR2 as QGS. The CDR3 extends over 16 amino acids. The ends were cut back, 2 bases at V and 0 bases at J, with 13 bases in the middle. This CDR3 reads CALGEIYVWDTDKLIF. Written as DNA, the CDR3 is TGTGCTCTTGGGGAAATCTACGTCTGGGACACCGATAAACTCATCTTT.

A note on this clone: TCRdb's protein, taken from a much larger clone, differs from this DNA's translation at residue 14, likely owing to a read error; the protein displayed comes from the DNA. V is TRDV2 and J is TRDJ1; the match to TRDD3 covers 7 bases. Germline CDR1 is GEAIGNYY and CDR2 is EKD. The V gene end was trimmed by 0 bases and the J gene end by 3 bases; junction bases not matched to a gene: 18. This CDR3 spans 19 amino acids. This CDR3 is CACDTVRVGGLFDADKLIF. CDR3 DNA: TGTGCCTGTGACACCGTCCGAGTTGGGGGACTTTTTGACGCCGATAAACTCATCTTT.

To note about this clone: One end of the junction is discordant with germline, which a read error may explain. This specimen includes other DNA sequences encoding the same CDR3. This CDR3 is CACDTVEGWGIQAGDKLIF. CDR3 coding DNA: TGTGCCTGTGACACCGTAGAGGGATGGGGGATACAGGCGGGCGATAAACTCATTTTT. The chain is built from TRDV2 and TRDJ1; 10 nucleotides align to TRDD3. The V gene's germline CDR1 is GEAIGNYY and CDR2 EKD. The CDR3 runs 19 residues.

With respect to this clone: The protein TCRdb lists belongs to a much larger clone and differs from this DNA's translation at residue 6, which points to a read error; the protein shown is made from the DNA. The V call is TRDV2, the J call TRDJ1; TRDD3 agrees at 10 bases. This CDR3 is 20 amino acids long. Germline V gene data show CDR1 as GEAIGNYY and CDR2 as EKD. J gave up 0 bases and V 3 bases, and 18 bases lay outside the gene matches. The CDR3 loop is CACDLERGDTNGGDTDKLIF. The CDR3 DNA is TGTGCCTGTGACCTAGAACGGGGGGATACGAATGGGGGAGACACCGATAAACTCATCTTT.